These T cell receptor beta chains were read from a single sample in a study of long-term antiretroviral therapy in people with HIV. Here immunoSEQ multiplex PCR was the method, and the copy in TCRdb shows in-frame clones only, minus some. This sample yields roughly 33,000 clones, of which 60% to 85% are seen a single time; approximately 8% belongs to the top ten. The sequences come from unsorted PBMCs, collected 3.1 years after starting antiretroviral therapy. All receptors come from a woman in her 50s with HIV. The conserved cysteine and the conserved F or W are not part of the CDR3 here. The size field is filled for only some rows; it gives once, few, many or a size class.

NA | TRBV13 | ASSLGGSAEAF
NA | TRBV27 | ASSLANGGGNGNTIY
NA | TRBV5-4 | ASSLGGVEGETQY
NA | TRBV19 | ASSNRGSGYGYT
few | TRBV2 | ASSPGNDEQF
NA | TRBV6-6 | ASRIIAGGKEQF
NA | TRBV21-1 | ASSLRTSGVNLWVGNEQF
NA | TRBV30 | AWKDGQGPQETQY
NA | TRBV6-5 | ASRPDSYNEQF
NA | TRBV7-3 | ASSSGLGDSRLY
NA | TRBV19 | ASSMTSYHNEQF
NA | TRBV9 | ASSVALWASGVRETQY
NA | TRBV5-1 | ASSLGAGANVLT
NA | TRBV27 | ASSLIVGRVRRNEQF
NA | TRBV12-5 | ASGSSFDGGFLRDTQY
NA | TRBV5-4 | ASSLGGTGMYTEAF
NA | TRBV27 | ASSSGLAGGEETQY
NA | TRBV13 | ASSPTSGGAPETQY
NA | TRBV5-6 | ASSLTRSYSNQPQH
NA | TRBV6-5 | ASRTRDYTGELF
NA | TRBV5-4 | ASSNTEGASEKLF
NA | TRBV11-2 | ASSGRDRVGFTEAF
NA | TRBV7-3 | ASSLSGPSYNEQF
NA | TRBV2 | ASSEQTYYGYT
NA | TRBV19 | ASAQSFPSYNEQF
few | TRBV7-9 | ASSPGQVSNQPQH
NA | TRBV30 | AWSVLQGGYSPLH
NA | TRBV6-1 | ASSEEGTVNTEAF
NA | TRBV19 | ASSTGLNEKLF
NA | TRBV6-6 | ASRRQEETQY
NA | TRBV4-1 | ASSQDSGTEAF
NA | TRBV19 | ASSSGQGPSYSYT
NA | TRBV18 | ASSTRPAASTEAF
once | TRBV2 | ASSSDGGELF
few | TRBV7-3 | ASSPPGTLNQPQH
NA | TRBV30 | AWSVLVTSGGSETQY
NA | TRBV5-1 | ASSGETRQETQY
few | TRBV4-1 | ASSQGGSGYT
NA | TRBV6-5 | ASSLQATDTQY
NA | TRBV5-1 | ASSFTGDTYNSPLH
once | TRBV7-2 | ASSKPRGGTVPGELF
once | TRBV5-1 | ASSLDREETQY
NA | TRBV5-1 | ASSLAARATEAF
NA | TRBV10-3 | AISEHGEANEKLF
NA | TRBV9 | ASSVAGGSSGNTIY